This T cell receptor beta chain was recorded in a study of a mutant IDH1 vaccine in newly diagnosed glioma. Across the whole study: Treated patients showed a male proportion of approximately 62%, a female proportion of about 40%, and a mean age of approximately 40 years. Beforehand, treatment had been radiotherapy, temozolomide, or both; the majority received both. Broader study findings: Changes to the top peripheral T cell clonotypes appeared unrelated to pseudoprogression.

The repertoire was sequenced with immunoSEQ multiplex PCR; TCRdb's copy has only in-frame clones and lacks some. Of around 65,000 clones in the sample, over 80% were seen once. Time point indicated: week 47, end of study. The investigators gave 300 ug of mutant IDH1 20-mer peptide in each vaccine dose, together with topical imiquimod. The vaccination schedule gave patients eight doses in weeks 1, 3, 5, 7, 11, 15, 19 and 23. On this clone: Its antigen remains unknown.

This sample comprised PBMCs, obtained from a glioma patient whose treatment included an IDH1 peptide vaccine. The TCR comes from a man younger than 45 with glioma.

The CDR3 DNA is TGCGCCAGCAGCAGGTCCGTTGGAAAGCTGACTAATGAAAAACTGTTTTTT. This sequence encodes CASSRSVGKLTNEKLFF. The chain joins TRBV5-1 to TRBJ1-4; unclear D gene. This CDR3 contains 17 residues. The V gene lost 4 bases and the J gene lost 2 bases, with 18 bases spanning the gap. CDR1 is SGHRS, CDR2 YFSETQ, per germline.